Presented here are 17 T cell receptor beta chains from one specimen sequenced in a study of blood T cells in healthy people across ages. A sample-barcoded 5' primer and a J-beta primer mix were used in a second PCR of about 7 to 12 cycles. In TCRdb, the 5' RACE reads were re-called with MiXCR into one record per CDR3 protein. The sample records over a million distinct CDR3 sequences, roughly 43% being singletons. The sample comprised blood. The receptor source for this set is a woman aged 18-29 years in good health.

In its sample, this clonotype was seen a few times. The chain couples TRBV25-1 to TRBJ1-2; TRBD1 is a possible D gene (5 bases). Per germline, CDR1 MGHDK and CDR2 SYGVNS. V was cut by 6 bases and J by 7 bases, with 15 bases left in between. CDR3 size: 13 residues. The CDR3 bases are TGTGCCAGCAGGGTGGACGGGGCGGGTGGCTACACCTTC. The encoded protein is CASRVDGAGGYTF.

This chain uses TRBV27 with TRBJ2-1; D is ambiguous. The J call may be incorrect, as the DNA end agrees better with TRBJ2-7. Germline V gives CDR1 MNHEY, CDR2 SMNVEV (reference sequence). The CDR3 length is 15 residues. The CDR3 loop is CASSLIGERYNEQYF. In nucleotides, the CDR3 is TGTGCCAGCAGTTTAATAGGTGAGCGCTACAATGAGCAGTACTTC.

In nucleotides, the CDR3 is TGCGCCAGCAGCTTTGCTCCACAGGGATCGGGAAGGGGCACTGAAGCTTTCTTT. Translating it yields CASSFAPQGSGRGTEAFF. The chain uses TRBV5-1 and TRBJ1-1; tentative D call: TRBD1 (6 bases). CDR3 length equals 18 residues. Trimming shortened V by 2 bases and J by 4 bases, and 24 bases separated the two germline ends. Germline CDR1 and CDR2: SGHRS and YFSETQ.

This clonotype was observed at least ten times. CDR3: CASGLAWGNQPQHF. The CDR3 DNA reads as TGTGCTAGTGGTTTGGCTTGGGGCAATCAGCCCCAGCATTTT. The chain couples TRBV12-5 to TRBJ1-5, with D unclear. The CDR3 sequence is 14 residues long. Trimming took 1 base from V and 2 from J, leaving 6 bases between them. Germline V CDR1 and CDR2: LGHNT, FRNRAP.

This clonotype came up a few times. V is TRBV27 and J is TRBJ2-5; 8 nucleotides align to TRBD2. The better agreement between TRBJ2-7 and the DNA end casts doubt on the J call. The CDR3 sequence is 15 residues long. CDR1 MNHEY and CDR2 SMNVEV come from the germline V gene (reference sequence). Written as DNA, the CDR3 is TGTGCCAGCAGTTTCACATTAGCGGGGCCCTACGAGCAGTACTTC. This sequence encodes CASSFTLAGPYEQYF.

This clonotype showed up just a few times. The rearrangement links TRBV13 to TRBJ2-7, with TRBD2 matching 12 bases. Trimming at V came to 5 bases and at J to 0 bases, leaving 5 bases not matched to a gene. The CDR3 covers 16 residues. Germline V gene sequence: CDR1 PRHDT, CDR2 FYEKMQ (reference sequence). The CDR3 coding sequence is TGTGCCAGCAGCGCGAAGACTAGCGGGGGCTCCTACGAGCAGTACTTC. Amino acid sequence: CASSAKTSGGSYEQYF.

A few counts support this clonotype. This sequence joins TRBV24-1 and TRBJ2-7; 11 bases align to TRBD1. J lost 4 bases, V lost 3 bases, and 4 bases had no gene match. CDR1 KGHDR and CDR2 SFDVKD come from the germline V gene. This CDR3 spans 15 amino acids. The CDR3 here is CATSDPRDRGYEQYF. DNA for the CDR3: TGTGCCACCAGTGATCCCCGGGACAGGGGGTACGAGCAGTACTTC.

In its sample, this clonotype was seen a few times. V and J are TRBV29-1 and TRBJ2-3, with TRBD2 identical over 16 bases. The CDR3 sequence is 16 residues long. J gave up 5 bases and V 7 bases, and 9 bases lay outside the gene matches. CDR1 is SQVTM and CDR2 is ANQGSEA in the germline V gene. The DNA for the CDR3 is TGCAGCGGGGGACTAGCGGGAGGGCCGTTGAGAGATACGCAGTATTTT. Translation gives CSGGLAGGPLRDTQYF.

The chain has TRBV7-9 and TRBJ2-4; D gene uncertain. Per germline, CDR1 SEHNR and CDR2 FQNEAQ (reference sequence). V was shortened by 4 bases and J by 8 bases, with 15 bases between the two germline ends. The CDR3 sequence is 14 residues long. CDR3: CASSSRRERDIQYF. As DNA, the CDR3 is TGTGCCAGCAGCTCTCGCCGTGAGCGAGACATTCAGTACTTC.

As for this clonotype: It may be a read error: a sequence one base away is much more abundant. The genes are TRBV4-3 and TRBJ1-6, with 8 bases that match TRBD1. CDR1 and CDR2 (germline): LGHNA, YSLEER. The CDR3 runs 17 residues. The CDR3 sequence: CASSPNRGSSYNSPPHF. The CDR3 bases are TGCGCCAGCAGCCCTAACAGGGGGAGCTCCTATAATTCACCCCCCCACTTT.

The CDR3 DNA reads as TGTGCCAGCAGCCTCCCCTTGCAGGGGGTTTACGAGCAGTACTTC. Residues: CASSLPLQGVYEQYF. The rearrangement uses TRBV7-9 and TRBJ2-7; TRBD1 aligns across 7 bases. Germline CDR1 reads SEHNR; CDR2 reads FQNEAQ (reference sequence). Trimming removed 5 bases from V and 4 bases from J; junction bases left unmatched: 11. The CDR3 totals 15 residues.

The rearrangement uses TRBV6-5 and TRBJ2-3; no clear D gene. Trimming removed 4 bases at V and 0 bases at J, with 8 bases between. The CDR3 extends over 14 amino acids. Germline lookup yields CDR1 MNHEY and CDR2 SVGAGI. CDR3 nucleotides: TGTGCCAGCAGTTGGACGGTTAGCACAGATACGCAGTATTTT. Amino acids: CASSWTVSTDTQYF.

This clonotype was observed a handful of times. The chain couples TRBV4-3 to TRBJ1-2; 7 nucleotides align to TRBD1. Germline values: CDR1 LGHNA, CDR2 YSLEER. V was clipped by 3 bases and J by 1 base; unmatched bases: 5. The CDR3 covers 15 residues. CDR3 in DNA: TGCGCCAGCAGCCAGGACAGGAGTTTTAACTATGGCTACACCTTC. Amino acid sequence: CASSQDRSFNYGYTF.

This chain links TRBV3-1 with TRBJ2-1; 9 positions match TRBD1. CDR3 length equals 15 residues. Trimming cost V 4 bases and J 6 bases; bases outside gene matches: 7. Germline V CDR1 and CDR2: LGHDT, YNNKEL (reference sequence). CDR3 sequence reads: CASSLWTGASNEQFF. CDR3 DNA sequence: TGTGCCAGCAGCCTCTGGACAGGGGCGAGCAATGAGCAGTTCTTC.

The count of this clonotype is one. The chain recombines TRBV5-6 with TRBJ2-1; D is unresolved. V lost 1 base and J 10 bases, leaving 9 bases between the germline ends. The CDR3 sequence is 12 residues long. Germline V gene sequence: CDR1 SGHDT, CDR2 YYEEEE. The CDR3 region is CASSLLYREQFF. Written as DNA, the CDR3 is TGTGCCAGCAGCTTGCTGTATCGCGAGCAGTTCTTC.

The chain employs TRBV6-2 or TRBV6-3 and TRBJ2-1, with TRBD2 as a possible D gene (5 bases). The DNA end favors TRBJ2-7, so the J call may be wrong. The CDR3 contains 15 residues. CDR1 is MNHEY, CDR2 SVGEGT, per germline. The CDR3 reads CASCTTSGPYNEQYF. The CDR3 DNA reads as TGTGCCAGCTGTACGACCAGCGGCCCCTACAATGAGCAGTACTTC.

This rearrangement joins TRBV20-1 to TRBJ2-4; TRBD1 matches 8 bases. The junction had 11 bases not matched to a gene; V was cut back by 2 bases and J by 5 bases. There are 16 residues in the CDR3. In germline, CDR1 is DFQATT, CDR2 SNEGSKA (reference sequence). Here the CDR3 reads CSARRLRQGWENIQYF. CDR3 nucleotides: TGCAGTGCTAGACGCCTGAGACAGGGGTGGGAAAACATTCAGTACTTC.